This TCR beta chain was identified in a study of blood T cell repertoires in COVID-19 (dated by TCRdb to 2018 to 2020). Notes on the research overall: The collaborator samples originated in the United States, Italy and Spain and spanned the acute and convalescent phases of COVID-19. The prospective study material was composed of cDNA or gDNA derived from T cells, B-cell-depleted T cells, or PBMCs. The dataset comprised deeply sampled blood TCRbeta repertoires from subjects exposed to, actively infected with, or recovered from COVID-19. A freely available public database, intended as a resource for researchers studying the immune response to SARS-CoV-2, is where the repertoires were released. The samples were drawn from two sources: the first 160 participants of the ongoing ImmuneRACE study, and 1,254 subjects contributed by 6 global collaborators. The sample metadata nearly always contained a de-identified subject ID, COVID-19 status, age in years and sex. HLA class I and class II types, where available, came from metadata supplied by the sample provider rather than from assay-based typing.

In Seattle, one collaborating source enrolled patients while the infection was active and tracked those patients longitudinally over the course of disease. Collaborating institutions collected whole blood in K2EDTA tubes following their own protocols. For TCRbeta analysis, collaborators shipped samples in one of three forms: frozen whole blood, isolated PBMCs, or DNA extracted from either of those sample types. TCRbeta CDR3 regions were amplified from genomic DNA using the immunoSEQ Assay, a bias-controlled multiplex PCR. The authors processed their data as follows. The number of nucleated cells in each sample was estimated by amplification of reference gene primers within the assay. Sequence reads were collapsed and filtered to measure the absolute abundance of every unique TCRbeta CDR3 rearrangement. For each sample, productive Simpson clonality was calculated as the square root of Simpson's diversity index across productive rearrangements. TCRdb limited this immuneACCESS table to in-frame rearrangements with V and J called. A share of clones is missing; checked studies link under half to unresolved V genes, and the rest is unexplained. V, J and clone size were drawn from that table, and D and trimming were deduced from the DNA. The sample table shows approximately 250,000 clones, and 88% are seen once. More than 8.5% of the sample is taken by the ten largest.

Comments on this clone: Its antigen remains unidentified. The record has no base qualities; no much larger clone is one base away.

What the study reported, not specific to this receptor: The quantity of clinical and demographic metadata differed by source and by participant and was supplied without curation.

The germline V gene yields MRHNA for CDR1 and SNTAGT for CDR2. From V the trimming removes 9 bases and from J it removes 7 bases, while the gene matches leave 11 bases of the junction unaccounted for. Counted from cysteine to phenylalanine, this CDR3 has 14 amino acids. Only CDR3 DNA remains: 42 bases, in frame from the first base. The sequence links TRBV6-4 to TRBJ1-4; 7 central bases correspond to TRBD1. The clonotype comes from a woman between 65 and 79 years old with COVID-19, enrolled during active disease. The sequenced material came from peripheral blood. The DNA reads TGTGCCAGTTCGAAGGGGGCAAAGGGTGAAAAACTGTTTTTT. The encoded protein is CASSKGAKGEKLFF.